This T cell receptor beta chain appears in the sequencing data of a study of immune evolution from preneoplasia to lung adenocarcinoma. General study results and limits: From normal lung to invasive adenocarcinoma, top clone frequencies appeared to decrease. Clonality was highest in normal lung, lower in later-stage lesions apparently.

V shed 3 bases and J shed 5 bases, with 13 bases lying between them. Germline V gene data show CDR1 as SEHNR and CDR2 as FQNEAQ (reference sequence). The length of the CDR3 is 14 residues. Patient tissue came from resections in Japan or China, 2014–2017. H&E slides confirmed each diagnosis, reviewed by two pathologists independently. The protocol was immunoSEQ multiplex PCR, while the TCRdb copy is restricted to in-frame clones and leaves out a portion. The sample lists some 5,100 clones, around two thirds occurring once. The table lists this clone with a count of one. The antigen is not known. V usage is TRBV7-9 and J usage is TRBJ1-2, with D possibly TRBD1 on 6 matching bases. The source of this sequence is an elderly person with lung adenocarcinoma. Material: FFPE adjacent normal lung tissue. In DNA, the CDR3 is TGTGCCAGCAGCTTTCAGGGGTCGGGATATGGCTACACCTTC. Translating it yields CASSFQGSGYGYTF.